The TCR beta chain described here comes from a study of graft-versus-host responses after intestinal transplantation. Study background: Recipients uniformly received anti-thymocyte globulin induction, followed by tacrolimus and steroids for about 3 years.

Produced via immunoSEQ multiplex PCR; TCRdb's table is partial and in-frame only. The sample consists of some 84,000 clones, roughly 85% of them appearing once. Notes on the study in general: With peak circulating GvH clone levels came an association with early post-transplant HvG declines. Present in recipient marrow, GvH clones included some that appeared first in ileum or blood.

Of note for this clone: The target antigen is unknown.

The CDR3 runs to 15 residues. V was shortened by 6 bases and J by 10 bases, with 23 bases between the two germline ends. Germline assignment: CDR1 SGHAT and CDR2 FQNNGV. The J gene is TRBJ2-3, the V gene TRBV11-2; no definite D call. The starting material was unstimulated CD4+ T cells sorted from spleen or lymph node cells, obtained before intestinal transplant. The TCR comes from a human donor who received an intestinal transplant. The CDR3 sequence is CASSPGQVGSYAQYF. In DNA, the CDR3 is TGTGCCAGCAGTCCTGGCCAGGTTGGGTCGTATGCGCAGTATTTT.